This is a list of T cell receptor beta chains from one sample in a study of T-cell reconstitution after alpha-beta-depleted transplantation in children. Via MiXCR, TCRdb re-called the PCR reads, giving one row per CDR3 protein. The repertoire holds about 240,000 distinct CDR3 sequences, more than 10% seen once, with 2% to 3% in the top ten. Sequenced here: PBMCs from the stem cell graft donor, sampled from the stem cell graft. These receptor sequences come from a human donor who donated a stem cell graft to a child with acute lymphoblastic leukemia. Each CDR3 is given with its conserved first and last residue. The D gene is left open where the match is weak. Some rows mark clone size as missing; the rest say once, few, many or name a class of expanded clone.

j_call	cdr3_length	d_call	clone_size	v_call	cdr3_aa	cdr3_nt
TRBJ2-1	17	TRBD2	many	TRBV20-1	CSARDTQGGTIYNEQFF	TGCAGTGCTAGAGATACCCAAGGCGGGACTATCTACAATGAGCAGTTCTTC
TRBJ2-3	14	TRBD2	many	TRBV12-3/TRBV12-4	CASSFGLAADTQYF	TGTGCCAGCAGTTTCGGACTAGCAGCAGATACGCAGTATTTT
TRBJ1-2	15	NA	NA	TRBV4-2	CASSQEPRSNYGYTF	TGTGCCAGCAGCCAAGAACCCCGCTCTAACTATGGCTACACCTTC
TRBJ2-3	15	NA	many	TRBV5-1	CASSLKEGRADTQYF	TGCGCCAGCAGCTTAAAGGAAGGGCGGGCAGATACGCAGTATTTT
TRBJ1-4	14	NA	many	TRBV6-1	CASGRQTTNEKLFF	TGTGCCAGCGGCCGACAGACAACTAATGAAAAACTGTTTTTT
TRBJ1-3	11	NA	many	TRBV28	CASSFQDTIYF	TGTGCCAGCAGTTTCCAGGACACCATATATTTT
TRBJ2-7	14	NA	many	TRBV11-2	CASSLTDGPYEQYF	TGTGCCAGCAGCTTAACGGACGGACCCTACGAGCAGTACTTC
TRBJ1-5	14	NA	many	TRBV6-2/TRBV6-3	CASSHGTENQPQHF	TGTGCCAGCAGCCACGGGACGGAAAATCAGCCCCAGCATTTT
TRBJ1-4	12	NA	many	TRBV6-2/TRBV6-3	CASSFDGEKLFF	TGTGCCAGCAGTTTCGACGGTGAAAAACTGTTTTTT
TRBJ1-3	11	NA	many	TRBV20-1	CSAREGRLTYF	TGCAGTGCTAGAGAGGGGAGGCTTACCTATTTT
TRBJ1-5	12	NA	many	TRBV29-1	CSVVSQNQPQHF	TGCAGCGTTGTTTCCCAGAATCAGCCCCAGCATTTT
TRBJ1-5	17	NA	many	TRBV27	CASSLSTGSGGNQPQHF	TGTGCCAGCAGTTTATCAACGGGAAGCGGGGGCAATCAGCCCCAGCATTTT
TRBJ1-1	15	TRBD1	NA	TRBV5-1	CASSLWTGANTEAFF	TGCGCCAGCAGCTTGTGGACAGGGGCAAACACTGAAGCTTTCTTT
TRBJ2-7	16	NA	many	TRBV6-2/TRBV6-3	CASSYSTSAPGYEQYF	TGTGCCAGCAGTTACTCGACGTCCGCCCCCGGCTACGAGCAGTACTTC
TRBJ2-1	14	NA	many	TRBV4-3	CASSLEVALNEQFF	TGCGCCAGCAGCCTTGAGGTAGCGCTCAATGAGCAGTTCTTC
TRBJ1-2	13	NA	few	TRBV7-3	CASSYMEGYGYTF	TGTGCCAGCAGCTATATGGAGGGCTATGGCTACACCTTC
TRBJ2-4	17	NA	few	TRBV5-1	CASSLDFDGYAKNIQYF	TGCGCCAGCAGCTTGGACTTTGACGGGTACGCCAAAAACATTCAGTACTTC
TRBJ1-2	13	NA	many	TRBV12-3/TRBV12-4	CASSLGTLYGYTF	TGTGCCAGCAGTCTTGGGACGCTTTATGGCTACACCTTC
TRBJ2-7	14	TRBD1	few	TRBV3-1	CASTGQGGRGEQYF	TGTGCCAGCACAGGACAGGGAGGTCGGGGCGAGCAGTACTTC
TRBJ2-7	16	TRBD2	NA	TRBV28	CASSLWAGGGLYEQYF	TGTGCCAGCAGTTTATGGGCCGGGGGGGGTCTTTACGAGCAGTACTTC
TRBJ2-2	14	NA	NA	TRBV20-1	CSARAVGDTGELFF	TGCAGTGCTAGAGCGGTGGGGGACACCGGGGAGCTGTTTTTT
TRBJ2-1	17	NA	many	TRBV24-1	CATLKYNANRSYNEQFF	TGTGCCACCCTCAAGTATAACGCCAACAGGTCTTACAATGAGCAGTTCTTC
TRBJ2-7	13	TRBD2	NA	TRBV20-1	CSVPTSGRVEQYF	TGCAGTGTTCCGACTAGCGGGAGAGTCGAGCAGTACTTC
TRBJ1-2	15	NA	many	TRBV29-1	CSAKLTGSVNYGYTF	TGCAGCGCCAAGTTGACAGGCTCTGTTAACTATGGCTACACCTTC
TRBJ2-3	15	NA	many	TRBV6-4	CASSAAGAHTDTQYF	TGTGCCAGCAGTGCTGCGGGGGCCCACACAGATACGCAGTATTTT
TRBJ2-1	12	TRBD2	many	TRBV12-3/TRBV12-4	CASSPSGRPLFF	TGTGCCAGCAGCCCTAGCGGGAGGCCTCTGTTCTTC
TRBJ2-2	14	NA	few	TRBV5-1	CASTPVGDTGELFF	TGCGCCAGCACCCCCGTTGGGGATACCGGGGAGCTGTTTTTT
TRBJ2-5	15	TRBD1	many	TRBV5-6	CASSFRTGNSETQYF	TGTGCCAGCAGCTTTAGGACAGGGAATTCCGAGACCCAGTACTTC
TRBJ2-5	13	NA	few	TRBV5-4	CASSLYGRETQYF	TGTGCCAGCAGCTTATATGGGCGAGAGACCCAGTACTTC
TRBJ2-5	16	TRBD1	NA	TRBV11-2	CASNRGTGALQETQYF	TGTGCCAGCAACAGGGGGACAGGGGCCCTCCAAGAGACCCAGTACTTC
TRBJ2-7	15	NA	many	TRBV7-2	CASSSPWAGESEQYF	TGTGCCAGCAGCTCACCCTGGGCAGGTGAGAGCGAGCAGTACTTC
TRBJ2-7	13	NA	NA	TRBV5-6	CASSLTEGYEQYF	TGTGCCAGCAGCTTGACCGAGGGTTACGAGCAGTACTTC
TRBJ1-5	14	NA	many	TRBV24-1	CATSGAGPNQPQHF	TGTGCCACCAGTGGGGCAGGGCCAAATCAGCCCCAGCATTTT
TRBJ1-1	14	NA	NA	TRBV29-1	CSVEDGFRSTEAFF	TGCAGCGTTGAAGACGGTTTTCGGAGCACTGAAGCTTTCTTT
TRBJ2-7	15	TRBD2	many	TRBV10-3	CAISPGLAGASEQYF	TGTGCCATCAGTCCGGGACTAGCGGGGGCCTCCGAGCAGTACTTC
TRBJ2-5	12	NA	many	TRBV10-3	CAISESRQAITF	TGTGCCATCAGTGAGTCTAGACAGGCCATTACATTC
TRBJ2-2	14	NA	many	TRBV7-2	CASSRGGNTGELFF	TGTGCCAGCAGCCGTGGGGGGAACACCGGGGAGCTGTTTTTT
TRBJ2-2	16	TRBD1	many	TRBV5-1	CASDEQGPANTGELFF	TGCGCCAGCGATGAACAGGGGCCAGCGAACACCGGGGAGCTGTTTTTT
TRBJ1-3	17	NA	many	TRBV4-3	CASSQDTPPSSGNTIYF	TGCGCCAGCAGCCAAGATACCCCTCCAAGCTCTGGAAACACCATATATTTT
TRBJ1-4	14	NA	many	TRBV20-1	CSASSWATNEKLFF	TGCAGTGCTAGTTCTTGGGCAACTAATGAAAAACTGTTTTTT
TRBJ2-1	12	NA	many	TRBV2	CASSTRVLEQFF	TGTGCCAGCAGCACCAGGGTTCTTGAGCAGTTCTTC
TRBJ2-5	17	NA	few	TRBV4-2	CASSQENRDRYQETQYF	TGTGCCAGCAGCCAAGAAAACAGGGACCGCTACCAAGAGACCCAGTACTTC
TRBJ2-7	12	NA	many	TRBV29-1	CSVEGHRGEQYF	TGCAGCGTTGAGGGACATCGGGGCGAGCAGTACTTC
TRBJ2-7	15	NA	many	TRBV28	CASSPQDSPSYEQYF	TGTGCCAGCAGTCCCCAAGACTCCCCCTCCTACGAGCAGTACTTC
TRBJ2-5	13	TRBD1	many	TRBV29-1	CSVLGGARETQYF	TGCAGCGTTTTAGGGGGCGCCCGGGAGACCCAGTACTTC
TRBJ2-5	17	TRBD2	NA	TRBV15	CATSRKRTSGGQETQYF	TGTGCCACCAGCCGTAAACGGACTAGCGGGGGTCAAGAGACCCAGTACTTC
TRBJ2-7	13	NA	many	TRBV28	CASNAGPVYEQYF	TGTGCCAGCAACGCGGGACCCGTATACGAGCAGTACTTC